The 27 T cell receptor beta chains given below trace back to one sample, sequenced in a study of shared clonotypes between healthy human individuals. Sequenced by immunoSEQ multiplex PCR; TCRdb stores in-frame clones only, minus some. Of a few million clones listed, around 94% are singletons. Sequenced sample: naive CD4+ T cells sorted from blood. Subset defined: CD45RA+ positively selected. These receptors were taken from a young man in good health.

Only one count was recorded for this clone. The genes are TRBV5-1 and TRBJ2-2; 11 nucleotides agree with TRBD1. Germline V lookup: CDR1 SGHRS, CDR2 YFSETQ. Unmatched junction bases numbered 8, after V lost 2 bases and J lost 5 bases. This CDR3 is built from 17 residues. The CDR3, as DNA: TGCGCCAGCAGCTTCAGGACAGGGGGCCGGTGGACCGGGGAGCTGTTTTTT. Translating it yields CASSFRTGGRWTGELFF.

This chain connects TRBV5-1 to TRBJ2-5; TRBD2 is a possible D gene (6 bases). CDR1 and CDR2 (germline): SGHRS, YFSETQ. V lost 0 bases and J 3 bases, leaving 12 bases between the germline ends. The CDR3 runs 15 residues. CDR3 nucleotide sequence: TGCGCCAGCAGCTTGGTCGGTAGCGGTGAAGAGACCCAGTACTTC. Translated, it gives CASSLVGSGEETQYF. Variable domain in full (rest from reference TRBV5-1 and TRBJ2-5): KAGVTQTPRYLIKTRGQQVTLSCSPISGHRSVSWYQQTPGQGLQFLFEYFSETQRNKGNFPGRFSGRQFSNSRSEMNVSTLELGDSALYLCASSLVGSGEETQYFGPGTRLLVL.

Regarding this clone: The sample holds other DNA sequences that translate to the same CDR3. The chain links TRBV6-6 to TRBJ2-7; D is possibly TRBD2 (5 bases). V dropped 2 bases and J dropped 4 bases, with 9 bases sitting between them. The germline CDR1 and CDR2 sequences are MNHNY and SVGAGI (reference sequence). There are 13 residues in the CDR3. The CDR3 sequence is CASSYGLSYEQYF. CDR3 DNA: TGTGCCAGCAGTTACGGACTTTCTTACGAGCAGTACTTC.

The chain joins TRBV30 to TRBJ1-2; 7 bases map to TRBD1. The junction had 7 bases not matched to a gene; V was cut back by 4 bases and J by 2 bases. Germline assignment: CDR1 GTSNPN and CDR2 SVGIG (reference sequence). There are 14 residues in the CDR3. As DNA, the CDR3 is TGTGCCTGGAACCCAATGACAGGGAACTATGGCTACACCTTC. Its translation: CAWNPMTGNYGYTF. The full variable domain, rest sourced from reference TRBV30 and TRBJ1-2, is SQTIHQWPATLVQPVGSPLSLECTVEGTSNPNLYWYRQAAGRGLQLLFYSVGIGQISSEVPQNLSASRPQDRQFILSSKKLLLSDSGFYLCAWNPMTGNYGYTFGSGTRLTVV.

Of note for this clone: Other DNA sequences in the same sample also yield this CDR3. The gene calls are TRBV20-1 and TRBJ1-4; D is undetermined. CDR3 size: 10 residues. V was trimmed by 5 bases and J by 3 bases, leaving 1 base between them. From germline, CDR1 is DFQATT and CDR2 SNEGSKA (reference sequence). As DNA, the CDR3 is TGCAGTGCTTCTAATGAAAAACTGTTTTTT. Translation: CSASNEKLFF.

The chain joins TRBV9 to TRBJ2-7; unclear D gene. Germline V gene lookup returns CDR1 SGDLS and CDR2 YYNGEE. Trimming shortened V by 0 bases and J by 3 bases, and 4 bases separated the two germline ends. CDR3 size: 12 residues. The CDR3 nucleotides are TGTGCCAGCAGCGTAGGGGTCTACGAGCAGTACTTC. Protein sequence: CASSVGVYEQYF.

To note about this clone: The sample contains more than one DNA sequence encoding this CDR3. The chain links TRBV5-1 to TRBJ2-2; either TRBD1 or TRBD2 may supply D (5 bases each). Trimming took off 0 bases at V and 6 bases at J, with 12 bases between the two ends. This CDR3 is built from 15 residues. Germline CDR1 reads SGHRS; CDR2 reads YFSETQ. CDR3 loop: CASSLAGTGAGELFF. In DNA, the CDR3 is TGCGCCAGCAGCTTGGCCGGGACGGGCGCCGGGGAGCTGTTTTTT.

The genes are TRBV11-3 and TRBJ2-5; 7 bases fit TRBD2. V trimming: 3 bases; J trimming: 5 bases; junction bases outside the gene matches: 18. Germline CDR1 is SGHNT and CDR2 is YENEEA. The CDR3 runs to 18 residues. DNA for the CDR3: TGTGCCAGCAGCTTGCTGGTGGAGCGCGGGAGTTCCGTGGAGACCCAGTACTTC. This encodes CASSLLVERGSSVETQYF.

This clone was observed a few times. The gene calls are TRBV10-1 and TRBJ2-7, with no clear D. The CDR3 has 12 residues. CDR1 and CDR2 (germline): WNHNN, SYGVQD (reference sequence). V was trimmed by 2 bases and J by 2 bases, leaving 4 bases between them. The CDR3 nucleotides read TGCGCCAGCAGTGAGCCTGCCTACGAGCAGTACTTC. Encoded protein: CASSEPAYEQYF.

This clone has a single count. The chain uses TRBV7-2 and TRBJ2-1; TRBD1 or TRBD2 may be the D gene (5 bases each). The germline V gene encodes CDR1 SGHTA and CDR2 FQGNSA. Trimming removed 7 bases from V and 3 bases from J, with 13 bases in between. The CDR3 consists of 14 residues. The CDR3 reads CASIARELYNEQFF. The DNA of the CDR3 is TGTGCCAGCATCGCCAGGGAGCTCTACAATGAGCAGTTCTTC.

The rearrangement uses TRBV7-9 and TRBJ1-2; D call uncertain. The germline V gene has CDR1 SEHNR and CDR2 FQNEAQ (reference sequence). V was clipped by 3 bases and J by 4 bases, with 18 bases between them. This CDR3 is 16 amino acids long. CDR3 protein: CASSLSDPGPTYGYTF. The CDR3 coding sequence is TGTGCCAGCAGCTTGTCGGACCCCGGACCCACCTATGGCTACACCTTC.

The CDR3, as DNA: TGTGCCAGCAGCCCGACAGGGGCCGTTAGGGTTGAAGAGACCCAGTACTTC. Translation: CASSPTGAVRVEETQYF. V usage is TRBV7-9 and J usage is TRBJ2-5; 8 bases are a match to TRBD1. Germline V gene data show CDR1 as SEHNR and CDR2 as FQNEAQ (reference sequence). The CDR3 runs to 17 residues. The trim removed 5 bases at V and 3 bases at J, leaving 14 bases unmatched.

On this clone: The same CDR3 arises from other DNA sequences in this sample as well. The chain couples TRBV28 to TRBJ2-7, with D possibly TRBD1 on 6 matching bases. CDR3 length: 13 amino acids. Trimming took off 4 bases at V and 1 base at J, with 8 bases between the two ends. CDR1 and CDR2 (germline): MDHEN, SYDVKM. This CDR3 is CASSSQGSYEQYF. The CDR3 bases are TGTGCCAGCAGTTCGCAGGGGTCCTACGAGCAGTACTTC.

The chain employs TRBV11-2 and TRBJ2-3; D perhaps matches TRBD2 (6 bases). The germline gives CDR1 SGHAT, CDR2 FQNNGV. This CDR3 is built from 16 residues. V was clipped by 5 bases and J by 2 bases, with 17 bases between them. The CDR3 here is CASSPEAGYVTDTQYF. The CDR3 bases are TGTGCCAGCAGCCCCGAGGCGGGGTACGTCACAGATACGCAGTATTTT.

J is TRBJ2-4 and V is TRBV19; D remains unclear. V lost 7 bases to trimming and J lost 0 bases, with 13 bases between them. The CDR3 is made up of 15 amino acids. CDR1 and CDR2 from the germline V gene are LNHDA and SQIVND (reference sequence). CDR3: CASTEDPAAKNIQYF. DNA of the CDR3: TGTGCCAGTACCGAGGACCCGGCAGCCAAAAACATTCAGTACTTC.

For the CDR3, the DNA is TGTGCCAGCAGTGAAGAGGGGTCTAGCGGGGGCCTTTACTTC. Translation: CASSEEGSSGGLYF. The chain uses TRBV2 and TRBJ2-5, with TRBD2 matching 10 bases. The CDR3 consists of 14 residues. Germline V CDR1 and CDR2: SNHLY, FYNNEI. V shed 1 base and J 14 bases; nucleotides not matched to a gene: 10.

The rearrangement uses TRBV7-8 and TRBJ2-7; no clear D. V was clipped by 3 bases and J by 7 bases, with 10 bases between them. This CDR3 is built from 12 residues. CDR1 is SGHVS, CDR2 FQNEAQ, per germline. The CDR3 here is CASSLANVEQYF. The CDR3 DNA reads TGTGCCAGCAGCTTGGCCAATGTAGAGCAGTACTTC.

The DNA of the CDR3 is TGTGCCAGTAGTAATGGACAGCCAAATCAGCCCCAGCATTTT. It is translated as CASSNGQPNQPQHF. V and J are TRBV19 and TRBJ1-5; D may be TRBD1 (6 bases). Germline lookup yields CDR1 LNHDA and CDR2 SQIVND (reference sequence). V lost 4 bases to trimming and J lost 4 bases, with 11 bases between them. The CDR3 has 14 amino acids.

CDR3 loop: CASRPGLAGHEQYF. CDR3 sequence (DNA): TGTGCCAGCAGACCTGGACTAGCGGGCCACGAGCAGTACTTC. The chain is built from TRBV28 and TRBJ2-7; TRBD2 agrees at 11 bases. The CDR3 runs to 14 residues. V lost 6 bases, J lost 5 bases, and 6 bases stayed unmatched. CDR1 is MDHEN, CDR2 SYDVKM, per germline.

V usage is TRBV2 and J usage is TRBJ1-2; D gene ambiguous. V was pared by 0 bases and J by 7 bases, with 3 bases between. CDR3 size: 11 residues. The germline gives CDR1 SNHLY, CDR2 FYNNEI. DNA of the CDR3: TGTGCCAGCAGTGAAGCTGGTGGCTACACCTTC. It translates to CASSEAGGYTF.

For the CDR3, the DNA is TGTGCCAGCAGTGAAGATATAGCGGGGAACAGAAACGAGCAGTACTTC. As protein: CASSEDIAGNRNEQYF. The chain joins TRBV6-1 to TRBJ2-7; 8 bases map to TRBD2. V was clipped by 1 base and J by 5 bases; unmatched bases: 10. The germline gives CDR1 MNHNS, CDR2 SASEGT. This CDR3 comprises 16 residues.

The chain links TRBV19 to TRBJ2-5; 8 positions match TRBD2. From germline, CDR1 is LNHDA and CDR2 SQIVND (reference sequence). Trimming took 8 bases from V and 7 from J; bases not matched to a gene: 6. The CDR3 totals 12 residues. The CDR3 loop is CASRGGHGTQYF. The CDR3 DNA reads TGTGCCAGTCGGGGGGGCCACGGGACCCAGTACTTC.

The chain joins TRBV5-4 to TRBJ2-3, with TRBD1 as a possible D gene (7 bases). V was pared by 0 bases and J by 2 bases, with 13 bases between. CDR3 length: 16 residues. CDR1 and CDR2 from the germline V gene are SGHNT and YYREEE (reference sequence). Here the CDR3 DNA reads TGTGCCAGCAGCTTGGCCTTCAGGGGGGTCACAGATACGCAGTATTTT. It encodes CASSLAFRGVTDTQYF.

The V and J genes are TRBV6-1 and TRBJ2-7; D unclear. The CDR3 has 17 amino acids. The germline V gene encodes CDR1 MNHNS and CDR2 SASEGT. Deletions cut 2 bases from V and 1 base from J, with 18 bases between. DNA of the CDR3: TGTGCCAGCAGTGAATTCCGGTTTGATTGGGTGTCCTACGAGCAGTACTTC. It is translated as CASSEFRFDWVSYEQYF.

The chain links TRBV6-1 to TRBJ1-4; D might be TRBD1 (6 bases). The germline CDR1 and CDR2 sequences are MNHNS and SASEGT. V was shortened by 4 bases and J by 12 bases, with 21 bases between the two germline ends. This CDR3 region has 15 residues. The CDR3 DNA reads TGTGCCAGCAGTGCGGTGACAGGCGGCCGGGGGGAACTGTTTTTT. Translated: CASSAVTGGRGELFF.

Turning to this clone: The junction differs from germline at one of its ends, possibly a read error. Here the CDR3 DNA reads TGTGCCAGTAGTATATCGGCTAGCTACCATGAGCAGTTCTTC. It translates to CASSISASYHEQFF. The genes are TRBV19 and TRBJ2-1, with a weak D call TRBD2 (5 bases). Germline CDR1 and CDR2: LNHDA and SQIVND (reference sequence). The CDR3 extends over 14 amino acids.

The V call is TRBV5-8, the J call TRBJ1-5; TRBD1 matches at 7 bases. The J segment lost 3 bases and the V segment lost 4 bases, leaving 10 bases of the junction unmatched. Germline V lookup: CDR1 SGHTS, CDR2 YDEGEE. The CDR3 covers 16 residues. CDR3 in DNA: TGTGCCAGCAGCCCCCCCGGACAGGAGATCAATCAGCCCCAGCATTTT. Its protein is CASSPPGQEINQPQHF.